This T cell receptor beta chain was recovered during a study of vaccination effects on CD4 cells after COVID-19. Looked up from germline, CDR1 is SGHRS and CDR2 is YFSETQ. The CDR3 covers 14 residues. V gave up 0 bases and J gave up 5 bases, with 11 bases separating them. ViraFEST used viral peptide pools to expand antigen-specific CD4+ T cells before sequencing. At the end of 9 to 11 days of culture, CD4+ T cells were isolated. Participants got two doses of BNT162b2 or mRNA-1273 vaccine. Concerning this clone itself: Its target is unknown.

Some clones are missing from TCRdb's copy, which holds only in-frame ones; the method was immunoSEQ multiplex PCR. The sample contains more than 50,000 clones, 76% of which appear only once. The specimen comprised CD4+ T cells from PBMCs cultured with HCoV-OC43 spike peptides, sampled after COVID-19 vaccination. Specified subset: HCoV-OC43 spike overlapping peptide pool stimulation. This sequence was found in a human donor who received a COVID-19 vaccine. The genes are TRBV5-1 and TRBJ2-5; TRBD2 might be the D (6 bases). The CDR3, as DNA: TGCGCCAGCAGCTTGGCTGCAGGGAGGGAGACCCAGTACTTC. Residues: CASSLAAGRETQYF.